Listed below are T cell receptor beta chains from one sample, sequenced in a study of T-cell memory formation after mild COVID-19. TCRdb called the 5' RACE reads again in MiXCR, with one record for every CDR3 protein. The repertoire consists of over 45,000 distinct CDR3 sequences, with 28% occurring once and the leading ten covering roughly 44%. The sequencing sample was made of PBMCs or a T cell subset sorted from them (not recorded which). The receptors here all came from a man aged 18 to 35 who had mild COVID-19 (a few samples of this study predate the infection). Cell type and time point are not known. Both conserved end residues are part of each CDR3. The D gene is left open where the match is weak. A clone size is listed for some rows: how often the clone was seen (once, few, many), or a class if it is expanded.

once	TRBV12-3/TRBV12-4	.	TRBJ2-1	CASSLADLSGGPSYNEQFF	TGTGCCAGCAGTTTAGCGGACTTGAGTGGGGGGCCCTCCTACAATGAGCAGTTCTTC
.	TRBV11-2	.	TRBJ2-2	CASNQGGQELTGELFF	TGTGCCAGCAACCAGGGTGGGCAGGAGCTCACCGGGGAGCTGTTTTTT
few	TRBV5-1	TRBD1	TRBJ2-7	CASSLTGAHEQYF	TGCGCCAGCAGCCTTACAGGGGCCCACGAGCAGTACTTC
.	TRBV7-2	TRBD2	TRBJ2-3	CASSLAAGGGRRDTQYF	TGTGCCAGCAGCTTAGCGGCCGGGGGGGGCAGGAGAGATACGCAGTATTTT
few	TRBV12-3/TRBV12-4	TRBD2	TRBJ2-5	CASSPTSGVQETQYF	TGTGCCAGCAGCCCGACTAGCGGGGTGCAAGAGACCCAGTACTTC
.	TRBV28	TRBD2	TRBJ2-5	CASLAGGPDSQSETQYF	TGTGCCAGCTTGGCGGGGGGGCCGGATTCCCAATCAGAGACCCAGTACTTC
.	TRBV4-3	.	TRBJ1-2	CASSQGGGYGYTF	TGCGCCAGCAGCCAAGGAGGGGGTTATGGCTACACCTTC
many	TRBV12-3/TRBV12-4	.	TRBJ2-7	CASSLTPSYEQYF	TGTGCCAGCAGTTTGACACCCTCCTACGAGCAGTACTTC
few	TRBV4-1	.	TRBJ1-5	CASSQRRVSNQPQHF	TGCGCCAGCAGCCAACGCAGGGTTAGCAATCAGCCCCAGCATTTT
.	TRBV25-1	TRBD1	TRBJ2-7	CACGTGDIEQYF	TGTGCTTGCGGGACAGGGGACATCGAGCAGTACTTC
.	TRBV12-3/TRBV12-4	.	TRBJ2-2	CASSLFGGIGELFF	TGTGCCAGCAGTTTATTCGGGGGAATCGGGGAGCTGTTTTTT
few	TRBV2	.	TRBJ2-7	CASTLVEQYF	TGTGCCAGCACCCTGGTTGAGCAGTACTTC
.	TRBV29-1	TRBD1	TRBJ1-5	CSVIDRGNQPQHF	TGCAGCGTTATAGACAGGGGCAATCAGCCCCAGCATTTT